Detailed here is one T cell receptor beta chain. Its target is not known. This specimen belongs to a study of T-cell reconstitution after alpha-beta-depleted transplantation in children. Points from the study as a whole: The authors attributed T-cell counts and diversity one year after transplant mostly to newly produced T cells. Diversity of TCRbeta at day 60 was high in some patients, arising from surviving recipient T cells and thymic progenitors. At around two months after transplant, the alpha-beta T cells were reportedly derived from several hundred expanded clones that came from non-depleted graft cells.

TCRbeta library preparation incorporated unique molecular identifiers. TCRdb reprocessed the PCR reads via MiXCR and lists one record per CDR3 protein. The repertoire has about 130,000 distinct CDR3 sequences, about a tenth of them found once; the top ten carry under 30%. Specimen: PBMCs, mostly from graft donor cells, collected 180 days after TCRalphabeta/CD19-depleted stem cell transplant. The clonotype was recovered from a girl under three years old who had a stem cell transplant for combined immunodeficiency, so the T cells may come from the graft donor.

The CDR3 DNA reads as TGTGCCAGCAGCTTAGATGTAGGGTTTAATGAAAAACTGTTTTTT. Its translation is CASSLDVGFNEKLFF. This sequence joins TRBV7-6 and TRBJ1-4; no definite D call. Germline assignment: CDR1 SGHVS and CDR2 FNYEAQ. Trimming stripped 1 base from V and 4 bases from J, with 10 bases between. The CDR3 is 15 residues long.